Listed below are T cell receptor beta chains from one sample, sequenced in a study of blood T cell repertoires in COVID-19. Produced via immunoSEQ multiplex PCR; TCRdb's table is partial and in-frame only. The sample includes 200,000 to 300,000 clones, 75% to 90% of them seen just once. Source material: peripheral blood. These receptors were obtained from a man between 25 and 39 years old with active or convalescent COVID-19. The CDR3 runs from the conserved cysteine through the conserved F or W. Each record gives: D gene, clone size, V gene, J gene, CDR3 DNA, CDR3 protein. The D gene is left open where the match is weak. A row's size may be missing; if present it is once, few, many or a size class.

>-|-|TRBV11-2|TRBJ2-3
TGTGCCAGCAGCTCACACCCAGGGTCTGGAGATACGCAGTATTTT
CASSSHPGSGDTQYF
>-|-|TRBV5-6|TRBJ2-5
TGTGCCAGCAGCTCCCCTCAGGGCGAACAAGAGACCCAGTACTTC
CASSSPQGEQETQYF
>TRBD1|-|TRBV4-1|TRBJ2-3
TGCGCCAGCAGCCGGACGGGACAGGGGCGATCAGATACGCAGTATTTT
CASSRTGQGRSDTQYF
>-|-|TRBV7-2|TRBJ2-1
TGTGCCAGCAGCTTAGGAGCAGGGGGAGGCAATGAGCAGTTCTTC
CASSLGAGGGNEQFF
>-|-|TRBV6-5|TRBJ2-7
TGTGCCAGCAGTACCACGGGTGACGAGCAGTACTTC
CASSTTGDEQYF
>TRBD1|-|TRBV28|TRBJ1-3
TGTGCCAGCAGTTTAGGGACAGGGGTTTTTTCAGGAAACACCATATATTTT
CASSLGTGVFSGNTIYF
>-|-|TRBV24-1|TRBJ2-1
TGTGCCACCAGCATGGGGGGTAGCTACAATGAGCAGTTCTTC
CATSMGGSYNEQFF
>-|once|TRBV10-3|TRBJ1-6
TGTGCCATCAGACAGGGCGAACAGGGTTCACCCCTCCACTTT
CAIRQGEQGSPLHF
>TRBD1|-|TRBV18|TRBJ1-1
TGTGCCAGCTCACTAGGACAGGTCAGGGGGACTGAAGCTTTCTTT
CASSLGQVRGTEAFF
>-|-|TRBV15|TRBJ1-5
TGTGCCACCAGCAGAGCTGGATACGACGAACAGGGCAATCAGCCCCAGCATTTT
CATSRAGYDEQGNQPQHF
>-|-|TRBV16|TRBJ2-1
TGTGCCAGCAGCCAATCTCTCGGGGGGCCCAATGAGCAGTTCTTC
CASSQSLGGPNEQFF
>TRBD1|-|TRBV12-3/TRBV12-4|TRBJ1-1
TGTGCCAGCAGTTTCAGCCGGGACAGGGAAGCTTTCTTT
CASSFSRDREAFF
>TRBD1|-|TRBV5-1|TRBJ2-3
TGCGCCAGCAGCATAGGGACAGGAGCATTGGATACGCAGTATTTT
CASSIGTGALDTQYF
>-|once|TRBV10-3|TRBJ2-7
TGTGCCATCAAAGGACACGGCTACGAGCAGTACTTC
CAIKGHGYEQYF
>TRBD2|-|TRBV5-1|TRBJ2-5
TGCGCCAGCAGCCCCCGACGGAGCGGGGGGGCCGGCGAGACCCAGTACTTC
CASSPRRSGGAGETQYF
>-|-|TRBV7-9|TRBJ1-6
TGTGCCAGCAGCGGGACAAATAATTCACCCCTCCACTTT
CASSGTNNSPLHF
>-|-|TRBV2|TRBJ2-1
TGTGCCGTAGGGGCAGGGGAGAATGAGCAGTTCTTC
CAVGAGENEQFF
>TRBD1|once|TRBV7-2|TRBJ2-3
TGTGCCAGCAGGTACCGTGCCGGGACAGGGAGTCCAGATACGCAGTATTTT
CASRYRAGTGSPDTQYF
>TRBD1|-|TRBV30|TRBJ2-5
TGTGCCTGGAGTGCGGACAGGGCGTACCAAGAGACCCAGTACTTC
CAWSADRAYQETQYF
>-|-|TRBV6-4|TRBJ2-3
TGTGCCAGCAGTGACTCTGAGGCAGATACGCAGTATTTT
CASSDSEADTQYF
>-|-|TRBV2|TRBJ1-5
TGTGCCAGCAGCTCAGGACAGTACAATCAGCCCCAGCATTTT
CASSSGQYNQPQHF
>-|-|TRBV7-2|TRBJ2-2
TGTGCCAGCCCCCCCCGGGGGTCCCGTACCGGGGAGCTGTTTTTT
CASPPRGSRTGELFF
>-|-|TRBV2|TRBJ1-2
TGTGCCAGCAGTGAAGGGCAGGGCTATGGCTACACCTTC
CASSEGQGYGYTF
>-|-|TRBV7-2|TRBJ1-1
TGTGCCAGCAGCCCACAAGCCCGGCCAGGTTCTGAAGCTTTCTTT
CASSPQARPGSEAFF
>-|-|TRBV29-1|TRBJ1-2
TGCAGCGCAGGAGGCGGTAACTATGGCTACACCTTC
CSAGGGNYGYTF
>TRBD1|-|TRBV27|TRBJ1-5
TGTGCCAGCACCCAAGACCCAGGGGGAAATCAGCCCCAGCATTTT
CASTQDPGGNQPQHF
>-|-|TRBV2|TRBJ2-3
TGTGCCAGCAGTGCTGCGGTCTTTACAGATACGCAGTATTTT
CASSAAVFTDTQYF
>TRBD1|-|TRBV20-1|TRBJ2-7
TGCAGTGCTGACAGGGTCCACGAGCAGTACTTC
CSADRVHEQYF
>-|-|TRBV3-1/TRBV3-2|TRBJ1-1
TGTGCCAGGCTGCGGGGGGAGAACACTGAAGCTTTCTTT
CARLRGENTEAFF
>-|once|TRBV7-8|TRBJ2-7
TGTGCCAGCAGCTCCGGGGCGGGACGGAACTCTGAGCAGTACTTC
CASSSGAGRNSEQYF
>-|once|TRBV27|TRBJ1-4
TGTGCCAGCAGTCCGGGACAAGGACGTGAAAAACTGTTTTTT
CASSPGQGREKLFF
>TRBD1|-|TRBV11-2|TRBJ1-2
TGTGCCAGCAGCCCCGACAGGGGGTCTCATGGCTACACCTTC
CASSPDRGSHGYTF
>-|-|TRBV18|TRBJ1-4
TGTGCCAGCTCACCGGATCACGCGGATGAAAAACTGTTTTTT
CASSPDHADEKLFF
>-|few|TRBV4-2|TRBJ1-4
TGTGCCAGCAGCCATGAACCTACAGGAGTTAATGAAAAACTGTTTTTT
CASSHEPTGVNEKLFF
>TRBD1|-|TRBV6-5|TRBJ1-1
TGTGCCAGCATCAACTCCGGGCAGGGGGCGTCTGAAGCTTTCTTT
CASINSGQGASEAFF
>TRBD2|-|TRBV7-9|TRBJ2-7
TGTGCCAGCAGCTTAGTGCTAGCGGGGGGCCTTGGCTACGAGCAGTACTTC
CASSLVLAGGLGYEQYF
>-|once|TRBV7-2|TRBJ2-7
TGTGCCAGCAGCTTTGGGGCCGCTCGCGCAGGGTACGAGCAGTACTTC
CASSFGAARAGYEQYF
>-|-|TRBV7-6|TRBJ2-3
TGTGCCAGCAGCTTAGGGATCGGGGAAACAGATACGCAGTATTTT
CASSLGIGETDTQYF
>TRBD1|-|TRBV5-1|TRBJ1-2
TGCGCCAGCAGCTGCGGGACAGATCACTGTGGCTACACCTTC
CASSCGTDHCGYTF
>-|-|TRBV5-4|TRBJ1-4
TGTGCCAGCAGCTCTGGAGATAATGAAAAACTGTTTTTT
CASSSGDNEKLFF
>-|-|TRBV4-3|TRBJ2-7
TGCGCCAGCAGCCAAGATAAGCCCCCCGTAGGGGCGCAGTACTTC
CASSQDKPPVGAQYF
>-|-|TRBV3-1/TRBV3-2|TRBJ2-7
TGTGCCAGCAGCCAAGGAATGGGACTGACCTACGAGCAGTACTTC
CASSQGMGLTYEQYF
>-|-|TRBV5-4|TRBJ1-3
TGTGCCAGCAGCCGACAGGACTCTGGAAACACCATATATTTT
CASSRQDSGNTIYF
>-|-|TRBV6-5|TRBJ1-3
TGTGCCAGCAGTTACGGGCACTCTGGAAACACCATATATTTT
CASSYGHSGNTIYF
>-|-|TRBV6-5|TRBJ2-1
TGTGCCAGCAGTAATCGGGGAAATGAGCAGTTCTTC
CASSNRGNEQFF
>TRBD1|-|TRBV6-2/TRBV6-3|TRBJ2-7
TGTGCCAGCAGTGACAGGGACGAGCAGTACTTC
CASSDRDEQYF
>TRBD1|-|TRBV19|TRBJ1-6
TGTGCCAGTAGTACCACAGGGGGCCGGTCACCCCTCCACTTT
CASSTTGGRSPLHF
>-|-|TRBV3-1/TRBV3-2|TRBJ2-3
TGTGCCAGCAGCCAAGTGGGAGTGGCGCAGTATTTT
CASSQVGVAQYF
>TRBD2|-|TRBV5-4|TRBJ2-7
TGTGCCAGCAGCCGCGGACTAGCGGGGAATTACGAGCAGTACTTC
CASSRGLAGNYEQYF
>TRBD1|-|TRBV7-2|TRBJ2-5
TGTGCCAGCAGCTCCTACAGGGGCGAGTGGGAGACCCAGTACTTC
CASSSYRGEWETQYF
>-|-|TRBV30|TRBJ2-1
TGTGCCTGGACCTTAACTCTAAGTAACAATGAGCAGTTCTTC
CAWTLTLSNNEQFF
>-|-|TRBV5-6|TRBJ1-4
TGTGCCAGCAGCTTGGACAGGTTGGCTAATGAAAAACTGTTTTTT
CASSLDRLANEKLFF
>-|-|TRBV9|TRBJ2-7
TGTGCCAGCAGCGGCAGCGGAGCCGACTCCTACGAGCAGTACTTC
CASSGSGADSYEQYF
>TRBD1|few|TRBV6-2/TRBV6-3|TRBJ1-2
TGTGCCAGCAGTTTAAATCCAGGGGGCGCGTCATATGGCTACACCTTC
CASSLNPGGASYGYTF
>-|-|TRBV4-1|TRBJ1-5
TGCGCCAGCAGCCAAGAGTCCAGGGGAGGCAATCAGCCCCAGCATTTT
CASSQESRGGNQPQHF
>TRBD1|-|TRBV7-9|TRBJ1-3
TGTGCCAGCAGCCAGACAGGGGGTAGAAACACCATATATTTT
CASSQTGGRNTIYF
>-|once|TRBV5-5|TRBJ1-4
TGTGCCAGCAGCTTGGTCGGGTCTAATGAAAAACTGTTTTTT
CASSLVGSNEKLFF
>-|-|TRBV6-5|TRBJ2-7
TGTGCCAGCAGAACTACCGGGGGACGATACGAGCAGTACTTC
CASRTTGGRYEQYF